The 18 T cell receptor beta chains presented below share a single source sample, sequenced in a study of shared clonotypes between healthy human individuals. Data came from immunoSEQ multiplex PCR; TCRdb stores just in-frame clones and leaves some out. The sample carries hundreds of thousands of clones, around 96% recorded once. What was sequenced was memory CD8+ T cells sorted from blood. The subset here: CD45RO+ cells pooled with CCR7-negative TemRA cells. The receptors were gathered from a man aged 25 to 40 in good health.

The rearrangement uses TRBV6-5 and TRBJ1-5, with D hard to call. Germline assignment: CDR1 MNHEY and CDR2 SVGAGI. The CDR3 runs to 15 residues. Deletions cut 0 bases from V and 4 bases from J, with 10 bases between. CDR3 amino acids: CASSYSIYGNQPQHF. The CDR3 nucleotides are TGTGCCAGCAGTTACTCGATCTACGGGAATCAGCCCCAGCATTTT.

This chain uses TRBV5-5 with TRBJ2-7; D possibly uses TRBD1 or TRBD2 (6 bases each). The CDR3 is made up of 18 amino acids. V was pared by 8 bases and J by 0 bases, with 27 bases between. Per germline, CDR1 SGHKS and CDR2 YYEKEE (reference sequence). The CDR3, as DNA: TGTGCCAGTTCTCGGGCATCCGGGGGCCCCACGACCTCCTACGAGCAGTACTTC. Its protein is CASSRASGGPTTSYEQYF.

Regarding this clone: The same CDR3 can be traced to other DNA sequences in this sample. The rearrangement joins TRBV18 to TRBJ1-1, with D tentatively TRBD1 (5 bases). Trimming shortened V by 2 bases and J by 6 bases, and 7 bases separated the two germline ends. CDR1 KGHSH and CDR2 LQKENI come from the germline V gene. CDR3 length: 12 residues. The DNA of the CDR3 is TGTGCCAGCTCACCAGGGGGGGCTGAAGCTTTCTTT. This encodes CASSPGGAEAFF. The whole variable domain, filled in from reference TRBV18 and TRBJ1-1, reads NAGVMQNPRHLVRRRGQEARLRCSPMKGHSHVYWYRQLPEEGLKFMVYLQKENIIDESGMPKERFSAEFPKEGPSILRIQQVVRGDSAAYFCASSPGGAEAFFGQGTRLTVV.

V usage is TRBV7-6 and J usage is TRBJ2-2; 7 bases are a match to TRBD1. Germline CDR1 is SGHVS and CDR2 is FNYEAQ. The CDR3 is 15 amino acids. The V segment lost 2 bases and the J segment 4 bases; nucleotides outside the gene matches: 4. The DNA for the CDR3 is TGTGCCAGCAGCTTATTTGCAGGGGGCACCGGGGAGCTGTTTTTT. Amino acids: CASSLFAGGTGELFF.

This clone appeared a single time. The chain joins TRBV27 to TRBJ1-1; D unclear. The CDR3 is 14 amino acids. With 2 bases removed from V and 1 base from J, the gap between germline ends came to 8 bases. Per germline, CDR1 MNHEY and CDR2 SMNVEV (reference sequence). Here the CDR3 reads CASSLATGNTEAFF. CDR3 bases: TGTGCCAGCAGTTTAGCCACGGGGAACACTGAAGCTTTCTTT.

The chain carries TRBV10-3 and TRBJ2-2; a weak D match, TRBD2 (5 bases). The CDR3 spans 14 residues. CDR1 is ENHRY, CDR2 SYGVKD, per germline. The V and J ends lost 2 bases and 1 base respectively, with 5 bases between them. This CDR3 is CAISERENTGELFF. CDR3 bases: TGTGCCATCAGTGAGCGGGAGAACACCGGGGAGCTGTTTTTT.

The DNA of the CDR3 is TGCGCCAGCAGCCCTGGCCAGCGGGGGGGCACAGATACGCAGTATTTT. This gives the protein CASSPGQRGGTDTQYF. The rearrangement joins TRBV5-1 to TRBJ2-3; 9 positions match TRBD2. This CDR3 has 16 residues. Germline loops: CDR1 SGHRS, CDR2 YFSETQ. Unmatched junction bases numbered 7, after V lost 4 bases and J lost 1 base. Full variable domain (remainder filled in from reference TRBV5-1 and TRBJ2-3): KAGVTQTPRYLIKTRGQQVTLSCSPISGHRSVSWYQQTPGQGLQFLFEYFSETQRNKGNFPGRFSGRQFSNSRSEMNVSTLELGDSALYLCASSPGQRGGTDTQYFGPGTRLTVL.

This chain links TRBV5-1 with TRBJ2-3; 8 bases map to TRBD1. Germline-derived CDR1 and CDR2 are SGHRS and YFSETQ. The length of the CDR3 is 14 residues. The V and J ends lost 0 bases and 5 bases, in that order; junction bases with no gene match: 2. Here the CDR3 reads CASSLGQGKDTQYF. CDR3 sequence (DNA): TGCGCCAGCAGCTTGGGACAGGGGAAAGATACGCAGTATTTT.

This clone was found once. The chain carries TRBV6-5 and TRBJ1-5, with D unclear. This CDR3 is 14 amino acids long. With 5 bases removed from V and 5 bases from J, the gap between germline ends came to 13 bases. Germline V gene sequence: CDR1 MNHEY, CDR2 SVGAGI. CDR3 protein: CASSTSVNYQPQHF. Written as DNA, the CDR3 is TGTGCCAGCAGTACCTCAGTTAATTATCAGCCCCAGCATTTT.

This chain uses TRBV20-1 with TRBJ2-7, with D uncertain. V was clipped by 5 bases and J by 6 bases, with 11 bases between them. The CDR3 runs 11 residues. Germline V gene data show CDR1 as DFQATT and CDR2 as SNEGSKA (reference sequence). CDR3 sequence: CSAVPRVEQYF. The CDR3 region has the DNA TGCAGTGCTGTCCCTAGGGTCGAGCAGTACTTC.

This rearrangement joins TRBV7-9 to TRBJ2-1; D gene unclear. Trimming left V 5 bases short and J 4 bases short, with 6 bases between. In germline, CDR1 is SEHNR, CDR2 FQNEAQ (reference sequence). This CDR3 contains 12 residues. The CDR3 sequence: CASSPRYNEQFF. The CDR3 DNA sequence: TGTGCCAGCAGCCCCAGGTACAATGAGCAGTTCTTC. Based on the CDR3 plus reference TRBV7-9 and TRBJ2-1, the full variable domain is DTGVSQNPRHKITKRGQNVTFRCDPISEHNRLYWYRQTLGQGPEFLTYFQNEAQLEKSRLLSDRFSAERPKGSFSTLEIQRTEQGDSAMYLCASSPRYNEQFFGPGTRLTVL.

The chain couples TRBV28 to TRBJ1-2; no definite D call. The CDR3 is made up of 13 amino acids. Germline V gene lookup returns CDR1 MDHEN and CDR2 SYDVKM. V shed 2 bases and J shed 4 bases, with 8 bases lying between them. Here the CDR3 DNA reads TGTGCCAGCAGTTTAACCCTTACCTATGGCTACACCTTC. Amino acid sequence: CASSLTLTYGYTF.

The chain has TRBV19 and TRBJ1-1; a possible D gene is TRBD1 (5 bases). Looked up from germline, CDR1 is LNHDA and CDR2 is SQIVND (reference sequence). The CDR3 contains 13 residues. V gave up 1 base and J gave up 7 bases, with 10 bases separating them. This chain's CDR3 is CASSIGEQVEAFF. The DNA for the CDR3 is TGTGCCAGTAGTATAGGGGAACAGGTTGAAGCTTTCTTT. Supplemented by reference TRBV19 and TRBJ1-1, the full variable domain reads DGGITQSPKYLFRKEGQNVTLSCEQNLNHDAMYWYRQDPGQGLRLIYYSQIVNDFQKGDIAEGYSVSREKKESFPLTVTSAQKNPTAFYLCASSIGEQVEAFFGQGTRLTVV.

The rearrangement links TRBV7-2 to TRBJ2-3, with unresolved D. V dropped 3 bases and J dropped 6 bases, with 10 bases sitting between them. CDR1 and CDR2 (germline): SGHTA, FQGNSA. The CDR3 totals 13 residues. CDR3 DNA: TGTGCCAGCAGCTTTAGTGGATCGGATACGCAGTATTTT. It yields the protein CASSFSGSDTQYF.

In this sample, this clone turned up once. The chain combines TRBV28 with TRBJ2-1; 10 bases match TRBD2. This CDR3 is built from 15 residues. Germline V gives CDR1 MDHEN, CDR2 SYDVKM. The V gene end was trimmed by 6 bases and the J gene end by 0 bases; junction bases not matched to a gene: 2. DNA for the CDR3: TGTGCCAGCAGACGACTAGCGGGCTCCTACAATGAGCAGTTCTTC. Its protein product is CASRRLAGSYNEQFF.

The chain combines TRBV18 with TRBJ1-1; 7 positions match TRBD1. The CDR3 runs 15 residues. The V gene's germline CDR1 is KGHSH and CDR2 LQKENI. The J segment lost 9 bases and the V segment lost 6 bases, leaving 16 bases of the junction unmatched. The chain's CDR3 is CASSPQEGAPGKAFF. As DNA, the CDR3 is TGTGCCAGCTCGCCCCAGGAGGGGGCGCCGGGCAAAGCTTTCTTT.

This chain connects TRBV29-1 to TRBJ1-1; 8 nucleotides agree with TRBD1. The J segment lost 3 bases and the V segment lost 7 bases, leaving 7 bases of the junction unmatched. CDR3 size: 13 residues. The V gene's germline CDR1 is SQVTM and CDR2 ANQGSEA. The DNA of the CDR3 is TGCAGCGCTCGACAGGGGCCGTACACTGAAGCTTTCTTT. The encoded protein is CSARQGPYTEAFF. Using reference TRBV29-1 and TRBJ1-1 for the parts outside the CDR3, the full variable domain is SAVISQKPSRDICQRGTSLTIQCQVDSQVTMMFWYRQQPGQSLTLIATANQGSEATYESGFVIDKFPISRPNLTFSTLTVSNMSPEDSSIYLCSARQGPYTEAFFGQGTRLTVV.

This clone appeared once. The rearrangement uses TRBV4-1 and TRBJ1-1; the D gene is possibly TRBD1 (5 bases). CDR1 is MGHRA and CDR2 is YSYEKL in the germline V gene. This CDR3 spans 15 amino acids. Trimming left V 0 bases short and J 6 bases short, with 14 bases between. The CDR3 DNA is TGCGCCAGCAGCCAAGATGGCCAGGGTATACCTGAAGCTTTCTTT. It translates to CASSQDGQGIPEAFF.